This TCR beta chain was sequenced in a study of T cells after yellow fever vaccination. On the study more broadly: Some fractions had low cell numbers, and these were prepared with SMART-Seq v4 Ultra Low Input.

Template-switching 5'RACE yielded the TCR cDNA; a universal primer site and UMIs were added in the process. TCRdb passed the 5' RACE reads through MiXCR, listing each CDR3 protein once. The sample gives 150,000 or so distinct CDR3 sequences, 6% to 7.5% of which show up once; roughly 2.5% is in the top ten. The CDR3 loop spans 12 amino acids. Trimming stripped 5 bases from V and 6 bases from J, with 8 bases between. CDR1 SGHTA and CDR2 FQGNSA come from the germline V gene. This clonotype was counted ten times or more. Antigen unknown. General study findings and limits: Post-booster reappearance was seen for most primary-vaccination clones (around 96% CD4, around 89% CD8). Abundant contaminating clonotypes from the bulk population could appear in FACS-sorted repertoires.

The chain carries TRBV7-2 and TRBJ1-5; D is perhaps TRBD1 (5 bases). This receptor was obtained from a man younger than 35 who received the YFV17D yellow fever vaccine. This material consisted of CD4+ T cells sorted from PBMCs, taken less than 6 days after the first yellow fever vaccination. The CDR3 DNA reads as TGTGCCAGCAGCGTTCAGGGTCAGCCCCAGCATTTT. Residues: CASSVQGQPQHF.